What follows describes a single T cell receptor (beta chain). Trimming at V came to 5 bases and at J to 0 bases, leaving 0 bases not matched to a gene. The CDR3 has 14 amino acids. Germline V gene lookup returns CDR1 SNHLY and CDR2 FYNNEI. This entry belongs to a study of technical replicates of blood from a few donors. Method: immunoSEQ multiplex PCR; TCRdb's copy keeps in-frame clones and lacks some. The repertoire holds tens of thousands of clones, with 85% to 95% as singletons. The sample consisted of T cells isolated from PBMCs. The TCR sequence derives from a human donor in good health. The J gene is TRBJ1-5, the V gene TRBV2; 8 positions match TRBD1. The CDR3 reads CASSTGGSNQPQHF. The CDR3 DNA sequence: TGTGCCAGCAGTACAGGGGGTAGCAATCAGCCCCAGCATTTT.